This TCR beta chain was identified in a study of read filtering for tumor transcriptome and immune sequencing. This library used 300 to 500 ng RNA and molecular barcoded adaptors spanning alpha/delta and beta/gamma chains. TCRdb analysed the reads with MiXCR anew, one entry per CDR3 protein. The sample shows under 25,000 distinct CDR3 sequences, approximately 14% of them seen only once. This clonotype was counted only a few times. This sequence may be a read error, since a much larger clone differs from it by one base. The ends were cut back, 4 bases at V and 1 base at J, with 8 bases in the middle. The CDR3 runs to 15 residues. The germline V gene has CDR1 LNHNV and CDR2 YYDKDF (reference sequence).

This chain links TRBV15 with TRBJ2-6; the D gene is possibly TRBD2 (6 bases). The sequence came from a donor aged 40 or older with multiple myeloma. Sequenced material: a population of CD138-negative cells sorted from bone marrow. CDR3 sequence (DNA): TGTGCCACCAGCAAGGAGGGTTCTGGGGCCAACGTCCTGACTTTC. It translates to CATSKEGSGANVLTF.